The present T cell receptor (beta chain) was sequenced within a study of cytomegalovirus exposure and HLA in healthy donors. Study at large: Genetic ancestry analysis placed around four fifths of the 300 to 500 donors that were genotyped in the Caucasian-associated cluster. Whole-study results and caveats: Through in vitro validation, three CMV-associated chains were shown to be specific for CMV antigens. Sequences of the TCR beta chain were said to predict the HLA-A and HLA-B alleles of most subjects accurately. Available immune exposure information covered CMV serostatus only.

The PCR ran on 60 Vbeta and 13 Jbeta primers. Assay: immunoSEQ multiplex PCR; the TCRdb copy retains only in-frame clones and omits some. The table has 150,000 to 200,000 clones, roughly 77% seen once. Looked up from germline, CDR1 is MNHNS and CDR2 is SASEGT. V shed 6 bases, J shed 7 bases, and the junction held 5 bases outside the gene matches. The CDR3 has 12 residues. This clone came up once. Antigen specificity is unknown. Sequencing was done on a sample of PBMCs. This TCR was recovered from a woman aged 45-65 years in good health and CMV-seronegative. The chain links TRBV6-1 to TRBJ1-1; 7 positions agree with TRBD1. The CDR3 DNA sequence: TGTGCCAGCAGCCCCGGGACAGTTGAAGCTTTCTTT. Translating it yields CASSPGTVEAFF.